This entry lists 6 T cell receptor beta chains sequenced from one sample in a study of cytomegalovirus exposure and HLA in healthy donors. Clones were sequenced by immunoSEQ multiplex PCR, and TCRdb holds only the in-frame ones, with some missing. Of about 160,000 clones in the sample, about 90% were seen once. Source material: PBMCs. The receptors shown here come from a man aged 18-30 years in good health and CMV-seropositive.

This chain connects TRBV29-1 to TRBJ1-2; 7 bases agree with TRBD1. Germline trimming cut 7 bases from V and 4 bases from J; bases unmatched to any gene: 6. Germline CDR1 and CDR2: SQVTM and ANQGSEA. The CDR3 consists of 12 residues. The CDR3 DNA is TGCAGCGCCCCGACAGGGCCCTATGGCTACACCTTC. Amino acids: CSAPTGPYGYTF. The full variable domain, completed using reference TRBV29-1 and TRBJ1-2, is SAVISQKPSRDICQRGTSLTIQCQVDSQVTMMFWYRQQPGQSLTLIATANQGSEATYESGFVIDKFPISRPNLTFSTLTVSNMSPEDSSIYLCSAPTGPYGYTFGSGTRLTVV.

V is TRBV5-1 and J is TRBJ2-7; D gene unclear. The CDR3 spans 14 residues. Per the germline V gene, CDR1 is SGHRS and CDR2 is YFSETQ. Trimming stripped 0 bases from V and 2 bases from J, with 9 bases between. The CDR3 coding sequence is TGCGCCAGCAGCTTGGGTCAGATTACCTACGAGCAGTACTTC. Translating gives CASSLGQITYEQYF.

This clone was seen only a few times. V is TRBV28 and J is TRBJ2-7; D remains unclear. Germline CDR1 and CDR2: MDHEN and SYDVKM. The V end was cut by 6 bases, the J end by 2 bases, with 14 bases between. This CDR3 is built from 14 residues. CDR3 bases: TGTGCCAGCAGCTTCGTGGCATCAGCCTACGAGCAGTACTTC. This translates into CASSFVASAYEQYF.

The chain carries TRBV7-2 and TRBJ1-1; D may be TRBD1 (6 bases). There are 13 residues in the CDR3. The germline CDR1 and CDR2 sequences are SGHTA and FQGNSA. V was pared by 4 bases and J by 1 base, with 7 bases between. The CDR3 loop is CASSWTENTEAFF. The CDR3 DNA is TGTGCCAGCAGCTGGACAGAGAACACTGAAGCTTTCTTT.

The rearrangement joins TRBV28 to TRBJ2-7; 7 nucleotides align to TRBD1. In germline, CDR1 is MDHEN, CDR2 SYDVKM. There are 14 residues in the CDR3. After removal of 5 bases from V and 5 bases from J, the junction contained 9 bases not matched to a gene. The CDR3: CASSLPPGQHEQYF. The CDR3 DNA sequence: TGTGCCAGCAGTCTGCCACCGGGACAGCACGAGCAGTACTTC.

This clone showed up just once. DNA for the CDR3: TGTGCCAGCAGCTTAGCGGGGACTGGCCGGCATGGTGAGCAGTTCTTC. Its protein is CASSLAGTGRHGEQFF. The chain recombines TRBV7-9 with TRBJ2-1; D is possibly TRBD2 (6 bases). CDR1 and CDR2 (germline): SEHNR, FQNEAQ (reference sequence). The germline V and J ends were trimmed by 0 bases and 9 bases, with 18 bases remaining between them. This CDR3 region has 16 residues.